This T cell receptor (beta chain) derives from a study of memory CD8 T cells in hepatitis C reinfection. Study-wide background: A positive HCV RNA test after two negatives ≥60 days apart defined reinfection. Between 55 and 20 weeks before reinfection detection, pre-reinfection samples were drawn.

Time point of the sample: pre-reinfection, 55 to 20 weeks before reinfection detection. Sorted cells were sequenced directly ex vivo without any in vitro expansion. Donors came from people who inject drugs enrolled in HEPCO, Canada. At all three reinfection time points, viable CD3+ CD8+ CD45RO- cells from a couple of donors served as controls. This clone came up once. Clones were sequenced by immunoSEQ multiplex PCR, and TCRdb holds only the in-frame ones, with some missing. Of approximately 51,000 clones listed, just under 90% are singletons. The origin of this receptor is a man between 18 and 35 years old with hepatitis C virus infection. The sequenced material came from naive CD8+ T cells sorted from blood.

CDR3 protein: CASTFDRVRGTEAFF. The CDR3 nucleotides read TGTGCCAGCACCTTTGACAGGGTGCGTGGCACTGAAGCTTTCTTT. The chain couples TRBV28 to TRBJ1-1; 7 bases match TRBD1. The V gene end was trimmed by 7 bases and the J gene end by 4 bases; junction bases not matched to a gene: 12. Germline V CDR1 and CDR2: MDHEN, SYDVKM. The CDR3 has 15 amino acids.